This T cell receptor (beta chain) was identified during a study of T cells in Graves' hyperthyroidism and ophthalmopathy. About the research overall: Upon initial diagnosis and before any treatment, peripheral blood was collected. Whole-study results and caveats: Researchers report that a 13 V-J model separated ophthalmopathy from stable hyperthyroidism.

The hyperthyroidism was newly diagnosed and had lasted under 2 months; the patients were aged 18 to 65. Diagnoses rested on clinical symptoms, serum thyroxine and TRAb, thyroid ultrasound and orbital computed tomography. It was RNA transcripts that yielded the amplified TCR beta CDR3 regions. First-round RT-PCR of the TCR CDR3 relied on the HTBI primer set. TCRdb processed the multiplex PCR reads anew with MiXCR; each CDR3 protein has one entry. The repertoire has around 690,000 distinct CDR3 sequences, roughly 17% of them found once; the top ten carry around a sixth. This CDR3 is 12 amino acids long. Trimming stripped 0 bases from V and 8 bases from J, with 8 bases between. Germline V lookup: CDR1 SGHRS, CDR2 YFSETQ. A word on this clonotype: Its antigen is unidentified.

This receptor was obtained from a man aged 50-59 years with Graves' hyperthyroidism. The J gene is TRBJ1-2, the V gene TRBV5-1; D not resolved. Sequencing was done on a sample of blood. CDR3 bases: TGCGCCAGCAGCTTGGTTGGGGTAGGCTACACCTTC. This codes for CASSLVGVGYTF.